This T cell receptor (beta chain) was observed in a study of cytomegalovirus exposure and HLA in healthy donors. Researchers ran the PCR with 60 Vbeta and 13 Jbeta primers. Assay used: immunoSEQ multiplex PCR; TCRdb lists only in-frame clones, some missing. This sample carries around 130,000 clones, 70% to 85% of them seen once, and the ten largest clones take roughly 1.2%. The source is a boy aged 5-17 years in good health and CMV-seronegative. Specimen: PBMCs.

In DNA form, the CDR3 reads TGTGCCAGCAGTCGGCAGGGGACCGGGGAGCTGTTTTTT. This encodes CASSRQGTGELFF. The rearrangement joins TRBV6-5 to TRBJ2-2, with D perhaps TRBD1 (6 bases). Germline values: CDR1 MNHEY, CDR2 SVGAGI. The V gene lost 5 bases and the J gene lost 5 bases, with 9 bases spanning the gap. CDR3 length equals 13 residues.